This T cell receptor beta chain was recorded in a study of Ad26.COV2.S vaccination and SARS-CoV-2 variants. Treatment meaning: 19 received Ad26.COV2.S at low or high dose, single or two shots; a few received placebo; per-sample allocation not given. The samples date from day 63 after the first vaccine or placebo injection. It was an adult aged 18-55 years in Boston who was the donor. Per germline, CDR1 WNHNN and CDR2 SYGVQD (reference sequence). The J segment lost 11 bases and the V segment lost 7 bases, leaving 12 bases of the junction unmatched. CDR3 length equals 14 residues. Produced via immunoSEQ multiplex PCR; TCRdb's table is partial and in-frame only. The sample contains 350,000 to 500,000 clones, roughly 87% of which appear only once.

This rearrangement joins TRBV10-1 to TRBJ2-1, with 9 bases fitting TRBD2. This TCR was recovered from a person aged 18-60 years who received the Ad26.COV2.S COVID-19 vaccine or a placebo. The input for sequencing was peripheral blood, taken in a trial of Ad26.COV2.S vaccine versus placebo. CDR3 nucleotide sequence: TGCGCCAGCACCCAGCGGCGGGGGGGGCAGAAGCAGTTCTTC. As protein: CASTQRRGGQKQFF.